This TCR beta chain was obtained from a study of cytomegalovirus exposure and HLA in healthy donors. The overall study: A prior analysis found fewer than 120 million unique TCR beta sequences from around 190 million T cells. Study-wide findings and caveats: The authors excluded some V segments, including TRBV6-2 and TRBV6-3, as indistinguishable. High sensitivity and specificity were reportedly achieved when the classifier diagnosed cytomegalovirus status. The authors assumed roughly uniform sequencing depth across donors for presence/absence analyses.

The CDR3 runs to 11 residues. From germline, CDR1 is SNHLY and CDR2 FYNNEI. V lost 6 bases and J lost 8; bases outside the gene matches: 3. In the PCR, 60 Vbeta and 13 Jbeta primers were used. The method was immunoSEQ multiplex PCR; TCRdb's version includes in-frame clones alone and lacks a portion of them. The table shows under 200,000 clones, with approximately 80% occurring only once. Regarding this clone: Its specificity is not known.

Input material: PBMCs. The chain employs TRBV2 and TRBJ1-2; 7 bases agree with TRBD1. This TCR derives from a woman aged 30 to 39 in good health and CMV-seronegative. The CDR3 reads CASRGQSGYTF. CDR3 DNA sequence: TGTGCCAGCAGGGGACAGTCGGGCTACACCTTC.